This T cell receptor beta chain stems from a study of a mutant IDH1 vaccine in newly diagnosed glioma. In the study overall: Previous care, which was radiotherapy, temozolomide, or both, most often involved both.

CDR3 length: 16 amino acids. Germline lookup yields CDR1 SGHRS and CDR2 YFSETQ. Trimming cost V 5 bases and J 0 bases, with 15 bases left between them. A note on this clone: Antigen specificity is unknown.

As to time point: week 35, safety follow-up. Each dose delivered 300 ug of mutant IDH1 20-mer peptide subcutaneously with imiquimod. The patients were given eight vaccinations, one each in weeks 1, 3, 5, 7, 11, 15, 19 and 23. Some clones are missing from TCRdb's copy, which holds only in-frame ones; the method was immunoSEQ multiplex PCR. The sample carries more than 55,000 clones, under 90% recorded once. This chain links TRBV5-1 with TRBJ1-5, with unresolved D. The clonotype comes from a man aged 25 to 40 with glioma. The sequencing here drew on PBMCs, taken from a glioma patient whose treatment included an IDH1 peptide vaccine. In nucleotides, the CDR3 is TGCGCCAGCAGGCCCACTGGATTTGATAGCAATCAGCCCCAGCATTTT. Translation: CASRPTGFDSNQPQHF.